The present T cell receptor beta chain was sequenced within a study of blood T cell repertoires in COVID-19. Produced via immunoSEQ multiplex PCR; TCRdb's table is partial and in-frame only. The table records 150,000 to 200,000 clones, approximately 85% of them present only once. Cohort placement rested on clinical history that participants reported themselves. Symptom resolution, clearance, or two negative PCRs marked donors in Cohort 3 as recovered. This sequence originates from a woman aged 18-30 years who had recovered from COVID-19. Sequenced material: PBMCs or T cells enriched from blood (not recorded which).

Written as DNA, the CDR3 is TGTGCCAGCAGCCTCCAAGGGGGGAACACTGAAGCTTTCTTT. Its protein product is CASSLQGGNTEAFF. The genes are TRBV7-6 and TRBJ1-1, with D possibly being TRBD1 (6 bases). Trimming removed 5 bases at V and 1 base at J, with 11 bases between. Germline CDR1 and CDR2: SGHVS and FNYEAQ. This CDR3 region has 14 residues.